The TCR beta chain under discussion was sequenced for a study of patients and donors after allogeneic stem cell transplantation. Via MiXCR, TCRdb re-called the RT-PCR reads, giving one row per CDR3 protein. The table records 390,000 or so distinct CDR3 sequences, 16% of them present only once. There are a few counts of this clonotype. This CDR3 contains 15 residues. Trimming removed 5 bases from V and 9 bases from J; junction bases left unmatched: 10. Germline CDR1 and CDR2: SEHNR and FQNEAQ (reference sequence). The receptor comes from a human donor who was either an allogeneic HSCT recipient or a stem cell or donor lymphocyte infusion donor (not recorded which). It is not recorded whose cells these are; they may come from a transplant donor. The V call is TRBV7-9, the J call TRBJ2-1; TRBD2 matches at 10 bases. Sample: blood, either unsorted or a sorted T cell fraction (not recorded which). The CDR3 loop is CASSLSGGAGGEQFF. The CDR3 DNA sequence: TGTGCCAGCAGCCTGAGCGGGGGGGCCGGCGGTGAGCAGTTCTTC.